The sequence of this TCR beta chain was determined in a study of blood T cell repertoires in COVID-19. The data were produced by immunoSEQ multiplex PCR, yet TCRdb's version contains in-frame clones alone and is incomplete. Among 220,000 or so clones listed, 86% were seen once. The CDR3 is made up of 15 amino acids. Per the germline V gene, CDR1 is SGHNT and CDR2 is YYREEE (reference sequence). V shed 3 bases and J shed 5 bases, with 15 bases lying between them. Sequencing was performed on peripheral blood. The V gene is TRBV5-4, the J gene TRBJ2-1, with D perhaps matching TRBD1 (5 bases). The source is a woman aged 50 to 60 with COVID-19, enrolled during active disease. As DNA, the CDR3 is TGTGCCAGCAGCTCACAGAGGACACGGCACAATGAGCAGTTCTTC. This gives the protein CASSSQRTRHNEQFF.